The 29 T cell receptor beta chains in this list originate from one sample, sequenced in a study of blood T cells in healthy people across ages. A second PCR, run for 7 to 11 cycles, used a sample-barcoded 5' primer plus a J-beta primer mix. One entry per CDR3 protein results from TCRdb running MiXCR on the 5' RACE reads. The repertoire has around 1,800,000 distinct CDR3 sequences, about two fifths of them found once; the top ten carry 23%. Sequenced input: blood. The source of these receptors is a human donor in good health.

This clonotype has only a few counts. The chain couples TRBV6-2 or TRBV6-3 to TRBJ2-5, with TRBD2 matching over 11 bases. The DNA end lines up better with TRBJ2-7; the J call may be wrong. The CDR3 consists of 15 residues. CDR1 and CDR2 from the germline V gene are MNHEY and SVGEGT. CDR3 coding DNA: TGTGCCAGCAGAACATGGACTAGCGGGCGCGACGAGCAGTACTTC. Translating gives CASRTWTSGRDEQYF.

The table lists this clonotype with a few counts. The V call is TRBV27, the J call TRBJ1-5; D not certain. Germline CDR1 is MNHEY and CDR2 is SMNVEV (reference sequence). The CDR3 length is 16 residues. The V and J ends lost 5 bases and 1 base respectively, with 15 bases between them. CDR3 sequence: CASSASIRGSNQPQHF. CDR3 nucleotides: TGTGCCAGCAGTGCCTCTATCAGAGGGAGCAATCAGCCCCAGCATTTT.

The J gene is TRBJ2-7, the V gene TRBV20-1; TRBD1 might be the D (7 bases). The CDR3 is 15 amino acids. Per germline, CDR1 DFQATT and CDR2 SNEGSKA (reference sequence). V shed 6 bases and J shed 7 bases, with 25 bases lying between them. The CDR3 sequence: CSASTGEVSYNEQYF. CDR3 nucleotides: TGCAGTGCGTCCACAGGGGAGGTTTCCTACAATGAGCAGTACTTC.

Only a few counts were recorded for this clonotype. CDR3 in DNA: TGCGCCAGCAGCCAAGGATTGACCCGAGCCCTCCACTTT. It yields the protein CASSQGLTRALHF. The chain employs TRBV4-3 and TRBJ1-6; D is unresolved. CDR1 is LGHNA and CDR2 is YSLEER in the germline V gene. The germline V and J ends were trimmed by 1 base and 14 bases, with 12 bases remaining between them. CDR3 length: 13 amino acids.

The V gene is TRBV29-1, the J gene TRBJ1-1, with D tentatively TRBD1 (5 bases). Trimming took off 7 bases at V and 0 bases at J, with 9 bases between the two ends. The CDR3 sequence is 12 residues long. The germline gives CDR1 SQVTM, CDR2 ANQGSEA. The CDR3 sequence: CSGGPLNTEAFF. The DNA of the CDR3 is TGCAGCGGGGGACCCTTGAACACTGAAGCTTTCTTT.

This clonotype was seen more than once but under ten times. V usage is TRBV13 and J usage is TRBJ2-4; D might be TRBD1 (6 bases). Trimming took 4 bases from V and 15 from J, leaving 16 bases between them. This CDR3 spans 12 amino acids. The germline gives CDR1 PRHDT, CDR2 FYEKMQ (reference sequence). CDR3 coding DNA: TGTGCCAGCAGCTGGAACAGGGCGGGTATGTACTTC. Its translation: CASSWNRAGMYF. The full variable domain, completed using reference TRBV13 and TRBJ2-4, is AAGVIQSPRHLIKEKRETATLKCYPIPRHDTVYWYQQGPGQDPQFLISFYEKMQSDKGSIPDRFSAQQFSDYHSELNMSSLELGDSALYFCASSWNRAGMYFGAGTRLSVL.

On this clonotype itself: A much larger clonotype is one base distant, so this may be a read error. The chain recombines TRBV5-1 with TRBJ2-1; D is ambiguous. The CDR3 has 14 residues. CDR1 and CDR2 from the germline V gene are SGHRS and YFSETQ. The chain's CDR3 is CASSADGAYNGQFF. The CDR3 nucleotides are TGCGCCAGCAGCGCGGACGGAGCATACAATGGGCAGTTCTTC.

The chain carries TRBV5-6 and TRBJ2-3; the D is unclear. The CDR3 runs to 16 residues. Germline values: CDR1 SGHDT, CDR2 YYEEEE. The V end lost 1 base, the J end lost 2 bases, and 14 bases lay between the germline ends. Written as DNA, the CDR3 is TGTGCCAGCAGCTTGACGTTCCACAATGCCACAGATACGCAGTATTTT. It specifies CASSLTFHNATDTQYF. Full variable domain (rest looked up from reference TRBV5-6 and TRBJ2-3): DAGVTQSPTHLIKTRGQQVTLRCSPKSGHDTVSWYQQALGQGPQFIFQYYEEEERQRGNFPDRFSGHQFPNYSSELNVNALLLGDSALYLCASSLTFHNATDTQYFGPGTRLTVL.

The chain has TRBV11-2 and TRBJ1-2, with a tentative D call TRBD1 (5 bases). V was clipped by 0 bases and J by 4 bases, with 9 bases between them. The CDR3 has 14 amino acids. Germline V gene sequence: CDR1 SGHAT, CDR2 FQNNGV. The CDR3 loop is CASSLDGAIYGYTF. Written as DNA, the CDR3 is TGTGCCAGCAGCTTAGATGGGGCGATCTATGGCTACACCTTC.

This clonotype occurred a few times. The chain has TRBV4-2 and TRBJ2-2; D call uncertain. CDR3 length: 16 residues. The germline gives CDR1 LGHNA, CDR2 YNFKEQ. Trimming removed 1 base from V and 1 base from J, with 10 bases in between. CDR3 region: CASSQVALQNTGELFF. CDR3 DNA: TGTGCCAGCAGCCAAGTAGCCCTACAGAACACCGGGGAGCTGTTTTTT.

J is TRBJ2-3 and V is TRBV10-3; TRBD1 aligns across 7 bases. CDR1 ENHRY and CDR2 SYGVKD come from the germline V gene. The CDR3 spans 15 residues. With V trimmed by 2 bases and J by 6 bases, 8 bases remained unmatched. CDR3 residues: CAISEAPGGTDTQYF. In DNA form, the CDR3 reads TGTGCCATCAGTGAGGCGCCAGGGGGAACGGATACGCAGTATTTT.

CDR3 bases: TGCGCCAGCAGCCAAGATCCGACAGGGGGCGAAGACTTCTCTGGAAACACCATATATTTT. It encodes CASSQDPTGGEDFSGNTIYF. The chain recombines TRBV4-1 with TRBJ1-3, with TRBD1 identical over 10 bases. V lost 0 bases and J lost 0; bases outside the gene matches: 11. This CDR3 region has 20 residues. Per germline, CDR1 MGHRA and CDR2 YSYEKL.

CDR3 nucleotide sequence: TGTGCCAGCAGCCCCCCGGGTAGGGGGGAGCAGTTCTTC. This encodes CASSPPGRGEQFF. The chain has TRBV7-2 and TRBJ2-1, with D tentatively TRBD1 (6 bases). The CDR3 has 13 residues. The V gene lost 5 bases and the J gene lost 10 bases, with 15 bases spanning the gap. The germline V gene has CDR1 SGHTA and CDR2 FQGNSA.

This clonotype was recorded many times. The V gene is TRBV27, the J gene TRBJ1-6; TRBD1 aligns across 11 bases. Trimming cost V 4 bases and J 7 bases; bases outside gene matches: 0. Looked up from germline, CDR1 is MNHEY and CDR2 is SMNVEV (reference sequence). There are 14 residues in the CDR3. The CDR3 sequence: CASSWDRGNSPLHF. CDR3 sequence (DNA): TGTGCCAGCAGTTGGGACAGGGGGAATTCACCCCTCCACTTT.

This clonotype is a singleton in its sample. The J gene is TRBJ2-4, the V gene TRBV11-2; TRBD2 matches 11 bases. Per germline, CDR1 SGHAT and CDR2 FQNNGV. J gave up 3 bases and V 8 bases, and 12 bases lay outside the gene matches. This CDR3 has 17 residues. The CDR3 protein is CASGATTSGGDKNIQYF. In nucleotides, the CDR3 is TGTGCCAGCGGCGCCACTACTAGCGGGGGTGACAAAAACATTCAGTACTTC.

Points on this clonotype: At one boundary the junction diverges from the germline segment, which might be a read error. The chain uses TRBV6-4 and TRBJ2-5, with 7 positions matching TRBD2. The germline CDR1 and CDR2 sequences are MRHNA and SNTAGT. CDR3 size: 15 residues. In nucleotides, the CDR3 is TGTGCCGGCAGCCCCGCGGGGGTTGGGTACAATGAGCAGTACTTC. This encodes CAGSPAGVGYNEQYF.

The V call is TRBV29-1, the J call TRBJ2-2; D unresolved. The CDR3 runs to 12 residues. V gave up 7 bases and J gave up 0 bases, with 6 bases separating them. Germline loops: CDR1 SQVTM, CDR2 ANQGSEA. DNA for the CDR3: TGCAGCGCTGGGGCGAACACCGGGGAGCTGTTTTTT. Encoded protein: CSAGANTGELFF.

The sample holds one count of this clonotype. The rearrangement links TRBV14 to TRBJ2-3; maybe TRBD2 (6 bases). CDR3 length: 16 amino acids. V was clipped by 4 bases and J by 4 bases, with 18 bases between them. Germline V gene data show CDR1 as SGHDN and CDR2 as FVKESK. The CDR3 is CASSPGSGTLADTQYF. As DNA, the CDR3 is TGTGCCAGCAGCCCAGGGTCCGGGACTCTGGCAGATACGCAGTATTTT.

This clonotype has only a few counts. The chain combines TRBV4-1 with TRBJ2-7, with TRBD2 as a possible D gene (6 bases). The CDR3 is 17 residues long. V was clipped by 3 bases and J by 2 bases, with 20 bases between them. Germline V CDR1 and CDR2: MGHRA, YSYEKL. CDR3 nucleotides: TGCGCCAGCAGCCAGGCCTGGGACTTTCCCAAGACCTACGAGCAGTACTTC. Its translation: CASSQAWDFPKTYEQYF.

This clonotype has a handful of counts. This sequence joins TRBV12-3 or TRBV12-4 and TRBJ2-1, with D possibly being TRBD1 (6 bases). The CDR3 totals 18 residues. Trimming took off 6 bases at V and 4 bases at J, with 25 bases between the two ends. The CDR3 bases are TGTGCCAGCAGCTATTATCACCTCGCTCAGGGGTCTTACAATGAGCAGTTCTTC. Its protein is CASSYYHLAQGSYNEQFF.

Here the CDR3 DNA reads TGTGCCACCGCAGGGCCCCAAGGTGGCTACACCTTC. It is translated as CATAGPQGGYTF. The V and J genes are TRBV6-2 or TRBV6-3 and TRBJ1-2; possibly TRBD1 for D (5 bases). Germline V gene sequence: CDR1 MNHEY, CDR2 SVGEGT. The CDR3 spans 12 residues. Trimming stripped 10 bases from V and 7 bases from J, with 16 bases between.

Only a few counts were recorded for this clonotype. This sequence joins TRBV7-4 and TRBJ2-5; no reliable D call. V gave up 4 bases and J gave up 5 bases, with 20 bases separating them. CDR3 length equals 16 residues. CDR1 and CDR2 from the germline V gene are SGHVT and SQSDAQ. The CDR3 DNA reads as TGTGCCAGCAGCTCTACCCCCATATCTTTGGAGGAGACCCAGTACTTC. Encoded protein: CASSSTPISLEETQYF.

This sequence joins TRBV7-2 and TRBJ1-2; TRBD1 agrees at 12 bases. Germline V gives CDR1 SGHTA, CDR2 FQGNSA. After removal of 1 base from V and 4 bases from J, the junction contained 7 bases not matched to a gene. CDR3 length: 17 residues. The CDR3 DNA is TGTGCCAGCAGCTTAGTCGGGGGACAGGGGGCTTTCTATGGCTACACCTTC. Protein: CASSLVGGQGAFYGYTF. Based on the CDR3 plus reference TRBV7-2 and TRBJ1-2, the full variable domain is GAGVSQSPSNKVTEKGKDVELRCDPISGHTALYWYRQSLGQGLEFLIYFQGNSAPDKSGLPSDRFSAERTGGSVSTLTIQRTQQEDSAVYLCASSLVGGQGAFYGYTFGSGTRLTVV.

The J gene is TRBJ1-2, the V gene TRBV20-1, with 7 bases identical to TRBD1. The germline gives CDR1 DFQATT, CDR2 SNEGSKA (reference sequence). The trim removed 1 base at V and 4 bases at J, leaving 12 bases unmatched. There are 16 residues in the CDR3. The CDR3 nucleotides are TGCAGTGCTAGAGGGGACAGCCGGCTACCAATCTATGGCTACACCTTC. This codes for CSARGDSRLPIYGYTF.

The CDR3 spells CASTPGVPDNEQFF. CDR3 in DNA: TGTGCCAGCACCCCGGGGGTACCGGACAATGAGCAGTTCTTC. The chain recombines TRBV12-3 or TRBV12-4 with TRBJ2-1; maybe TRBD2 (6 bases). The CDR3 sequence is 14 residues long. The V and J ends lost 7 bases and 5 bases respectively, with 15 bases between them.

About this clonotype itself: Compared with germline, one end of the junction differs, possibly owing to a read error. J is TRBJ2-3 and V is TRBV11-2; 10 nucleotides match TRBD1. This CDR3 spans 15 amino acids. Germline lookup yields CDR1 SGHAT and CDR2 FQNNGV. CDR3 loop: CANSLWGQGTDTQYF. The CDR3 region has the DNA TGTGCCAACAGCTTGTGGGGACAGGGGACAGATACGCAGTATTTT.

The chain is built from TRBV6-6 and TRBJ2-7; the D gene is possibly TRBD2 (6 bases). V was pared by 11 bases and J by 0 bases, with 11 bases between. Per germline, CDR1 MNHNY and CDR2 SVGAGI (reference sequence). CDR3 length equals 12 residues. The CDR3 reads CARGASSYEQYF. The CDR3 DNA is TGTGCCCGCGGGGCCAGCTCCTACGAGCAGTACTTC.

The rearrangement links TRBV12-3 or TRBV12-4 to TRBJ1-1; D not certain. The CDR3 spans 15 residues. V lost 5 bases to trimming and J lost 0 bases, with 13 bases between them. CDR3 sequence reads: CASSPGELMNTEAFF. The CDR3 DNA reads as TGTGCCAGCAGTCCAGGTGAATTAATGAACACTGAAGCTTTCTTT.

This clonotype was recorded a few times. V gene TRBV20-1 combines with J gene TRBJ2-1; 9 nucleotides match TRBD1. Germline loops: CDR1 DFQATT, CDR2 SNEGSKA (reference sequence). The CDR3 totals 16 residues. V shed 6 bases, J shed 6 bases, and the junction held 15 bases outside the gene matches. In DNA, the CDR3 is TGCAGTGCCGAACGGAATTACCGGGACAGGGTCAATGAGCAGTTCTTC. Its translation: CSAERNYRDRVNEQFF.